These 27 T cell receptor beta chains were sequenced from one sample in a study of T cell responses to AZD1222 COVID-19 vaccine. The table came from immunoSEQ multiplex PCR; TCRdb's copy has only in-frame clones and leaves some out. Of under 300,000 clones listed, about 92% are singletons. Source: peripheral blood, taken on day 0 of AZD1222 vaccination. The receptor set was obtained from an adult in good health.

This clone has more than one count but fewer than ten. This rearrangement joins TRBV15 to TRBJ1-2; D not certain. Looked up from germline, CDR1 is LNHNV and CDR2 is YYDKDF (reference sequence). The CDR3 contains 14 residues. V was shortened by 0 bases and J by 7 bases, with 12 bases between the two germline ends. Here the CDR3 reads CATSRDLGLLGYTF. The CDR3 bases are TGTGCCACCAGCAGAGATCTAGGTTTACTTGGCTACACCTTC.

This clone has just one count. The chain has TRBV7-3 and TRBJ2-7; 7 bases align to TRBD1. Trimming took 2 bases from V and 3 from J; bases not matched to a gene: 7. Per germline, CDR1 SGHTA and CDR2 FQGTGA. The length of the CDR3 is 15 residues. The CDR3 spells CASSLSGRGFYEQYF. The CDR3 DNA reads as TGTGCCAGCAGCTTATCGGGCAGGGGGTTCTACGAGCAGTACTTC.

The chain uses TRBV29-1 and TRBJ2-5, with 8 bases lining up with TRBD2. V lost 7 bases, J lost 4 bases, and 5 bases stayed unmatched. Germline V gene sequence: CDR1 SQVTM, CDR2 ANQGSEA. The CDR3 covers 12 residues. The CDR3 DNA follows: TGCAGCGGCCGCGGGGGGCTAGAGACCCAGTACTTC. Amino acid sequence: CSGRGGLETQYF.

The rearrangement uses TRBV5-1 and TRBJ1-2; TRBD1 matches 9 bases. Trimming took 4 bases from V and 7 from J; bases not matched to a gene: 14. Germline V gives CDR1 SGHRS, CDR2 YFSETQ. The CDR3 loop spans 16 amino acids. CDR3: CASSGPGQGPKGGYTF. In DNA form, the CDR3 reads TGCGCCAGCAGCGGGCCGGGACAGGGCCCAAAGGGTGGCTACACCTTC.

Concerning this clone: Germline is not matched at one junction end, which may reflect a read error. This chain links TRBV4-1 with TRBJ2-3; TRBD2 aligns across 9 bases. CDR1 and CDR2 (germline): MGHRA, YSYEKL. The CDR3 length is 17 residues. Here the CDR3 DNA reads TGCGCCAGCAGTCAAGCGGGGGGCCGCCTCTACACAGATACGCAGTATTTT. Protein sequence: CASSQAGGRLYTDTQYF.

This clone showed up just once. The chain carries TRBV5-6 and TRBJ1-5; D is ambiguous. From germline, CDR1 is SGHDT and CDR2 YYEEEE. V was pared by 4 bases and J by 7 bases, with 12 bases between. This CDR3 has 13 amino acids. CDR3 bases: TGTGCCAGCAGCCCGGGTGGCCGGCAGCCCCAGCATTTT. Encoded protein: CASSPGGRQPQHF.

This clone was counted a single time. The chain uses TRBV9 and TRBJ1-2, with D maybe TRBD1 (5 bases). CDR1 and CDR2 (germline): SGDLS, YYNGEE. Trimming took off 4 bases at V and 4 bases at J, with 20 bases between the two ends. This CDR3 is built from 16 residues. CDR3 region: CASSPFSSGNFYGYTF. For the CDR3, the DNA is TGTGCCAGCAGCCCATTTTCCTCAGGGAATTTCTATGGCTACACCTTC.

V gene TRBV18 combines with J gene TRBJ2-7; a weak D match, TRBD2 (6 bases). V lost 0 bases and J lost 7, with 13 bases in between. Germline assignment: CDR1 KGHSH and CDR2 LQKENI. This CDR3 has 14 amino acids. The CDR3 sequence is CASSPPPQAGEQYF. The CDR3 region has the DNA TGTGCCAGCTCACCACCACCACAGGCGGGGGAGCAGTACTTC.

The chain links TRBV10-3 to TRBJ1-5, with 7 bases identical to TRBD1. Per germline, CDR1 ENHRY and CDR2 SYGVKD. The CDR3 length is 13 residues. J was trimmed by 5 bases and V by 5 bases; bases with no gene match: 3. For the CDR3, the DNA is TGTGCCATCAGTCGAGGGGGCGATCAGCCCCAGCATTTT. Translated, it gives CAISRGGDQPQHF.

CDR3: CASRQTGMNTEAFF. As DNA, the CDR3 is TGTGCCAGCAGGCAGACAGGCATGAACACTGAAGCTTTCTTT. V usage is TRBV2 and J usage is TRBJ1-1, with D possibly matching TRBD1 (6 bases). This CDR3 spans 14 amino acids. V was shortened by 6 bases and J by 0 bases, with 11 bases between the two germline ends. CDR1 and CDR2 from the germline V gene are SNHLY and FYNNEI.

This sequence joins TRBV5-4 and TRBJ1-5, with 7 bases that match TRBD1. The germline V gene encodes CDR1 SGHNT and CDR2 YYREEE (reference sequence). The CDR3 contains 17 residues. J lost 2 bases, V lost 4 bases, and 12 bases had no gene match. The CDR3 protein is CASSHTGVGAGNQPQHF. Here the CDR3 DNA reads TGTGCCAGCAGCCACACAGGGGTTGGGGCCGGCAATCAGCCCCAGCATTTT.

Of note for this clone: Distinct nucleotide sequences in the sample also encode this CDR3. The rearrangement joins TRBV28 to TRBJ2-7; D ambiguous. The CDR3 has 12 residues. Per the germline V gene, CDR1 is MDHEN and CDR2 is SYDVKM. V was shortened by 6 bases and J by 3 bases, with 9 bases between the two germline ends. CDR3 loop: CASSLKGYEQYF. The CDR3 bases are TGTGCCAGCAGCCTCAAGGGCTACGAGCAGTACTTC.

This rearrangement joins TRBV28 to TRBJ1-2; D not resolved. Germline CDR1 and CDR2: MDHEN and SYDVKM. The CDR3 runs 14 residues. V was trimmed by 5 bases and J by 9 bases, leaving 19 bases between them. CDR3 DNA sequence: TGTGCCAGCAGTACGGAGACCCCGCTTTTGAGCTACACCTTC. Residues: CASSTETPLLSYTF.

The chain combines TRBV6-5 with TRBJ1-1, with D hard to call. CDR1 and CDR2 from the germline V gene are MNHEY and SVGAGI. The CDR3 is 14 amino acids. Trimming stripped 0 bases from V and 2 bases from J, with 7 bases between. The CDR3 region is CASSYSAGNTEAFF. The CDR3 region has the DNA TGTGCCAGCAGTTACTCGGCGGGAAACACTGAAGCTTTCTTT.

This clone was recorded only once. Written as DNA, the CDR3 is TGCGCCAGCAGCTTGGTACAGGGGGGAGCTAATGAAAAACTGTTTTTT. Translation: CASSLVQGGANEKLFF. V usage is TRBV5-1 and J usage is TRBJ1-4, with 8 bases fitting TRBD1. This CDR3 comprises 16 residues. Germline CDR1 reads SGHRS; CDR2 reads YFSETQ. Trimming cost V 0 bases and J 3 bases; bases outside gene matches: 4.

The CDR3: CASSVDQGSSLLGTDTQYF. As DNA, the CDR3 is TGTGCCAGCAGCGTAGATCAGGGATCCTCACTCCTCGGCACAGATACGCAGTATTTT. This chain uses TRBV9 with TRBJ2-3; a weak D match, TRBD1 (5 bases). Trimming removed 0 bases from V and 1 base from J, with 21 bases in between. The CDR3 covers 19 residues. CDR1 is SGDLS and CDR2 is YYNGEE in the germline V gene.

The genes are TRBV11-2 and TRBJ2-1; no reliable D call. Trimming took 4 bases from V and 5 from J, leaving 0 bases between them. This CDR3 has 10 residues. From germline, CDR1 is SGHAT and CDR2 FQNNGV. In nucleotides, the CDR3 is TGTGCCAGCAGCTACAATGAGCAGTTCTTC. It encodes CASSYNEQFF.

This sequence joins TRBV11-2 and TRBJ2-7, with D hard to call. Germline V CDR1 and CDR2: SGHAT, FQNNGV. The CDR3 runs to 13 residues. Trimming removed 5 bases from V and 2 bases from J, with 10 bases in between. The CDR3 DNA reads TGTGCCAGCAGCCCCCGGGTCGCCTACGAGCAGTACTTC. Its protein is CASSPRVAYEQYF.

The chain recombines TRBV7-9 with TRBJ1-6, with D uncertain. Trimming shortened V by 5 bases and J by 8 bases, and 7 bases separated the two germline ends. The CDR3 covers 12 residues. Germline-derived CDR1 and CDR2 are SEHNR and FQNEAQ (reference sequence). The CDR3 region is CASSTDDSPLHF. As DNA, the CDR3 is TGTGCCAGCAGCACAGACGATTCACCCCTCCACTTT.

The rearrangement joins TRBV7-3 to TRBJ2-3; the D is unclear. The CDR3 totals 15 residues. Trimming cost V 0 bases and J 6 bases, with 13 bases left between them. CDR1 and CDR2 from the germline V gene are SGHTA and FQGTGA. DNA for the CDR3: TGTGCCAGCAGCTTAACCTTGACCTGGTCGGATACGCAGTATTTT. Amino acid sequence: CASSLTLTWSDTQYF. The full variable domain, rest sourced from reference TRBV7-3 and TRBJ2-3, is GAGVSQTPSNKVTEKGKYVELRCDPISGHTALYWYRQSLGQGPEFLIYFQGTGAADDSGLPNDRFFAVRPEGSVSTLKIQRTERGDSAVYLCASSLTLTWSDTQYFGPGTRLTVL.

This rearrangement joins TRBV6-5 to TRBJ1-5; 9 nucleotides agree with TRBD1. J lost 7 bases, V lost 2 bases, and 3 bases had no gene match. The CDR3 is 14 amino acids. Germline V gene lookup returns CDR1 MNHEY and CDR2 SVGAGI. The CDR3 reads CASSYGGQGQPQHF. Written as DNA, the CDR3 is TGTGCCAGCAGTTACGGGGGACAGGGCCAGCCCCAGCATTTT.

V gene TRBV7-9 combines with J gene TRBJ1-4; D uncertain. Trimming removed 6 bases from V and 4 bases from J, with 9 bases in between. The CDR3 length is 13 residues. Germline CDR1 reads SEHNR; CDR2 reads FQNEAQ (reference sequence). CDR3 DNA: TGTGCCAGCAGGAACAGCCTTAATGAAAAACTGTTTTTT. Translating it yields CASRNSLNEKLFF.

The chain couples TRBV6-5 to TRBJ2-7, with D possibly being TRBD1 (6 bases). V was trimmed by 0 bases and J by 6 bases, leaving 15 bases between them. Germline-derived CDR1 and CDR2 are MNHEY and SVGAGI. The CDR3 is 15 residues long. The CDR3 DNA reads as TGTGCCAGCAGTTACTCGAAACAGGGCGAAGGCGAGCAGTACTTC. Amino acids: CASSYSKQGEGEQYF.

This chain links TRBV11-1 with TRBJ1-5, with unresolved D. The CDR3 runs 13 residues. Germline V gene data show CDR1 as SGHAT and CDR2 as FQDESV (reference sequence). V dropped 3 bases and J dropped 4 bases, with 7 bases sitting between them. The CDR3, as DNA: TGTGCCAGCAGCTTTGGTCGAAATCAGCCCCAGCATTTT. Translated: CASSFGRNQPQHF.

This chain uses TRBV6-5 with TRBJ1-4; D unclear. CDR3 size: 15 residues. The V gene's germline CDR1 is MNHEY and CDR2 SVGAGI. Trimming stripped 0 bases from V and 0 bases from J, with 5 bases between. CDR3 sequence: CASSYSGATNEKLFF. CDR3 DNA sequence: TGTGCCAGCAGTTACTCCGGGGCAACTAATGAAAAACTGTTTTTT.

The CDR3 DNA sequence: TGCAGTGCTAGTGAAAGGGGCACTGAAGCTTTCTTT. This sequence encodes CSASERGTEAFF. The rearrangement uses TRBV20-1 and TRBJ1-1; D perhaps matches TRBD1 (5 bases). This CDR3 has 12 amino acids. Germline loops: CDR1 DFQATT, CDR2 SNEGSKA (reference sequence). The V end was cut by 3 bases, the J end by 4 bases, with 9 bases between.

J is TRBJ2-5 and V is TRBV4-3, with 8 bases lining up with TRBD2. Germline values: CDR1 LGHNA, CDR2 YSLEER. With V trimmed by 1 base and J by 5 bases, 9 bases remained unmatched. The CDR3 runs to 16 residues. The CDR3 DNA reads as TGCGCCAGCAGCCAAGGGGGTAGCGGGATAGTGGAGACCCAGTACTTC. The encoded protein is CASSQGGSGIVETQYF.